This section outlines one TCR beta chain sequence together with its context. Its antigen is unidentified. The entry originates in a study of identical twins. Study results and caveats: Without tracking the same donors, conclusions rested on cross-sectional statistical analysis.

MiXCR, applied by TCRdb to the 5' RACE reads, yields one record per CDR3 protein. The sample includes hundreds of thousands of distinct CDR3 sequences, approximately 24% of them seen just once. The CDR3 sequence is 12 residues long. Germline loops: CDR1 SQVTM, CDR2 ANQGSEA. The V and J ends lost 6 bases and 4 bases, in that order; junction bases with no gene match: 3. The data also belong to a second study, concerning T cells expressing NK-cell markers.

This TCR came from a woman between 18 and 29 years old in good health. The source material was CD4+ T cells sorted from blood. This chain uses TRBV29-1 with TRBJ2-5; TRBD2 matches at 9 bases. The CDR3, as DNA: TGCAGCGTCGCGGGGGGGGGAGAGACCCAGTACTTC. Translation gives CSVAGGGETQYF.